The rows below give T cell receptor beta chains drawn from one sample of a study of brain T cells in children with intractable seizures. Sequenced by immunoSEQ multiplex PCR; TCRdb stores in-frame clones only, minus some. This sample has 110,000 or so clones, with 90% to 95% found just once. Here the sequenced sample was peripheral blood, taken at surgery. The receptors were gathered from a boy under two years old with hemimegalencephaly and intractable seizures. The CDR3 runs from the conserved cysteine through the conserved F or W. The D gene is left open where the match is weak. The listing skips clone size in some rows; elsewhere it reads once, few, many or a size class.

size: NA; V: TRBV28; J: TRBJ2-5; D: TRBD2; DNA: TGTGCCAGCAGCCACCCTGGGGGGGGAGAGACCCAGTACTTC; CDR3: CASSHPGGGETQYF
size: NA; V: TRBV29-1; J: TRBJ2-7; D: NA; DNA: TGCAGCGTTGAAGATCTTCAGAGAGAAAAGCAGTACTTC; CDR3: CSVEDLQREKQYF
size: NA; V: TRBV18; J: TRBJ2-7; D: TRBD2; DNA: TGTGCCAGCTCACCCGGAGGGCCTAGCGGGAGCTTCGAGCAGTACTTC; CDR3: CASSPGGPSGSFEQYF
size: NA; V: TRBV21-1; J: TRBJ2-3; D: NA; DNA: TGTGCCAGCAGCAAAAAGGACAGCACAGATACGCAGTATTTT; CDR3: CASSKKDSTDTQYF
size: NA; V: TRBV18; J: TRBJ2-2; D: NA; DNA: TGTGCCAGCTCACCAAGGCAGGAGAACACCGGGGAGCTGTTTTTT; CDR3: CASSPRQENTGELFF
size: NA; V: TRBV7-2; J: TRBJ2-7; D: TRBD2; DNA: TGTGCCAGCAGCTTCACTAGCGGGGTTCTCTACGAGCAGTACTTC; CDR3: CASSFTSGVLYEQYF
size: once; V: TRBV27; J: TRBJ2-2; D: TRBD2; DNA: TGTGCCAGCAGTCCTCTAGTCGGCGGGAGGATCGGCGCCGGGGAGCTGTTTTTT; CDR3: CASSPLVGGRIGAGELFF
size: NA; V: TRBV4-1; J: TRBJ2-5; D: NA; DNA: TGCGCCAGCAGCCAGGGGGGGCAGACCGAGGACCAAGAGACCCAGTACTTC; CDR3: CASSQGGQTEDQETQYF
size: NA; V: TRBV6-4; J: TRBJ2-7; D: TRBD2; DNA: TGTGCCTCCACGGGACTAGTTTTCCACGAGCAGTACTTC; CDR3: CASTGLVFHEQYF
size: NA; V: TRBV2; J: TRBJ1-2; D: NA; DNA: TGTGCCAGCAGTGACGGCGGGGCATATGGCTACACCTTC; CDR3: CASSDGGAYGYTF
size: NA; V: TRBV5-1; J: TRBJ2-5; D: TRBD1; DNA: TGCGCCAGCAGTCCGGACAGGGGGGAGACCCAGTACTTC; CDR3: CASSPDRGETQYF
size: NA; V: TRBV6-5; J: TRBJ2-3; D: NA; DNA: TGTGCCAGCAGGCCCACAGCCGCGGGCACAGATACGCAGTATTTT; CDR3: CASRPTAAGTDTQYF
size: NA; V: TRBV28; J: TRBJ2-4; D: TRBD1; DNA: TGTGCCAGCAGTTATCAGGGGGCGGGGATCATTCAGTACTTC; CDR3: CASSYQGAGIIQYF
size: NA; V: TRBV10-2; J: TRBJ1-4; D: NA; DNA: TGCGCCAGCAGGGGTGAAAAACTGTTTTTT; CDR3: CASRGEKLFF
size: NA; V: TRBV19; J: TRBJ1-1; D: TRBD1; DNA: TGTGCCAGTAGTAACCCAGGGGGCACTGAAGCTTTCTTT; CDR3: CASSNPGGTEAFF
size: NA; V: TRBV12-3/TRBV12-4; J: TRBJ1-1; D: NA; DNA: TGTGCCACTCGGCCGGGGGTGAACACTGAAGCTTTCTTT; CDR3: CATRPGVNTEAFF
size: once; V: TRBV27; J: TRBJ2-7; D: NA; DNA: TGTGCCAGCAGCGGAGGGGTCGTATACGAGCAGTACTTC; CDR3: CASSGGVVYEQYF
size: NA; V: TRBV27; J: TRBJ2-6; D: NA; DNA: TGTGCCAGCAACCCCCCGGGGAGCCCCTCTGGGGCCAACGTCCTGACTTTC; CDR3: CASNPPGSPSGANVLTF
size: NA; V: TRBV5-1; J: TRBJ2-3; D: TRBD2; DNA: TGCGCCAGCAGCTTGCCACCGGGACTAGACACAGATACGCAGTATTTT; CDR3: CASSLPPGLDTDTQYF
size: NA; V: TRBV20-1; J: TRBJ2-1; D: TRBD2; DNA: TGCAGTGTCCAGCGGGATGGGTTCTTC; CDR3: CSVQRDGFF
size: NA; V: TRBV6-2/TRBV6-3; J: TRBJ2-6; D: NA; DNA: TGTGCCAGCAGTTACCCGGGGGCGCACGGGGCCAACGTCCTGACTTTC; CDR3: CASSYPGAHGANVLTF
size: NA; V: TRBV15; J: TRBJ1-6; D: NA; DNA: TGTGCCACCAGCAGAGATAGCGGGAGAGATAATTCACCCCTCCACTTT; CDR3: CATSRDSGRDNSPLHF
size: NA; V: TRBV5-1; J: TRBJ2-1; D: NA; DNA: TGCGCCAGCAGCCAGAGGGCGAGTACCTACAATGAGCAGTTCTTC; CDR3: CASSQRASTYNEQFF
size: NA; V: TRBV5-1; J: TRBJ2-5; D: NA; DNA: TGCGCCAGCAGCTTTGCGGAGACCCAGTACTTC; CDR3: CASSFAETQYF
size: NA; V: TRBV15; J: TRBJ2-3; D: TRBD2; DNA: TGTGCCACCAGCAGGGGTACGGGGCAGCGGGGGTATTTT; CDR3: CATSRGTGQRGYF
size: few; V: TRBV7-2; J: TRBJ2-7; D: TRBD2; DNA: TGTGCCAGCAGCATCCGGGTAGCGGGGACCTACGAGCAGTACTTC; CDR3: CASSIRVAGTYEQYF
size: NA; V: TRBV10-3; J: TRBJ1-2; D: TRBD1; DNA: TGTGCCATCAGTGAGGTAAAGGGGGCCTCCTATGGCTACACCTTC; CDR3: CAISEVKGASYGYTF
size: NA; V: TRBV15; J: TRBJ1-3; D: NA; DNA: TGTGCCACCAGCAGAGATGAGGGCGGCCTTGGAAACACCATATATTTT; CDR3: CATSRDEGGLGNTIYF
size: NA; V: TRBV5-4; J: TRBJ2-2; D: NA; DNA: TGTGCCAGCAGCTGGTCCCAGGGGCGCGGCACCGGGGAGCTGTTTTTT; CDR3: CASSWSQGRGTGELFF
size: NA; V: TRBV18; J: TRBJ2-3; D: NA; DNA: TGTGCCAGCTCCCTTAGCACAGATACGCAGTATTTT; CDR3: CASSLSTDTQYF
size: NA; V: TRBV4-3; J: TRBJ2-7; D: NA; DNA: TGCGCCAGCAGCCACCAGGTACCCGGCCCCTACGAGCAGTACTTC; CDR3: CASSHQVPGPYEQYF
size: NA; V: TRBV7-2; J: TRBJ2-7; D: NA; DNA: TGTGCCAGCAGCTTAGGGGTGGGTGAGCAGTACTTC; CDR3: CASSLGVGEQYF
size: NA; V: TRBV7-8; J: TRBJ2-6; D: NA; DNA: TGTGCCAGCGCGTACTCTGGGGCCAACGTCCTGACTTTC; CDR3: CASAYSGANVLTF
size: once; V: TRBV11-2; J: TRBJ2-7; D: NA; DNA: TGTGCCAGCAGCTTAGGGTTGCGGGGACGCGAGCAGTACTTC; CDR3: CASSLGLRGREQYF
size: NA; V: TRBV28; J: TRBJ1-1; D: TRBD1; DNA: TGTGCCAGCAGTTTCGGGGACAGGGGCCCCCATGGTTTCTTT; CDR3: CASSFGDRGPHGFF
size: NA; V: TRBV7-6; J: TRBJ1-2; D: NA; DNA: TGTGCCAGCAGCTCATGGGCGGGCAGGGAAAGCGGCTACACCTTC; CDR3: CASSSWAGRESGYTF
size: NA; V: TRBV4-1; J: TRBJ1-2; D: NA; DNA: TGCGCCAGCAGCCAAGGCGGGCAGGGTGAATCGTCGGGGTATGGCTACACCTTC; CDR3: CASSQGGQGESSGYGYTF
size: NA; V: TRBV27; J: TRBJ2-3; D: NA; DNA: TGTGCCAGCAGTCCCCGTTATCTTGTAGGAGATACGCAGTATTTT; CDR3: CASSPRYLVGDTQYF
size: NA; V: TRBV29-1; J: TRBJ2-2; D: TRBD1; DNA: TGCAGCGTGTACAGGGGGCAGTCCACCGGGGAGCTGTTTTTT; CDR3: CSVYRGQSTGELFF
size: once; V: TRBV5-6; J: TRBJ1-4; D: TRBD1; DNA: TGTGCCAGCAGCGGGAAACAGGGGCGGGGTGAAAAACTGTTTTTT; CDR3: CASSGKQGRGEKLFF
size: NA; V: TRBV3-1/TRBV3-2; J: TRBJ2-7; D: NA; DNA: TGTGCCAGCAGCCAGCACATGGGACAGTACTTC; CDR3: CASSQHMGQYF
size: NA; V: TRBV5-1; J: TRBJ2-3; D: NA; DNA: TGCGCCAGCAGCTTGGCGGCGGAAGATACGCAGTATTTT; CDR3: CASSLAAEDTQYF
size: few; V: TRBV27; J: TRBJ1-1; D: NA; DNA: TGTGCCAGCAGTTTATATCTGGGGGGCACTGAAGCTTTCTTT; CDR3: CASSLYLGGTEAFF
size: NA; V: TRBV13; J: TRBJ2-7; D: NA; DNA: TGTGCCAGCAGCTTAGTCCGGCTAGATGGGTCCTACGAGCAGTACTTC; CDR3: CASSLVRLDGSYEQYF
size: NA; V: TRBV27; J: TRBJ2-2; D: TRBD2; DNA: TGTGCCAGCAGCGGACTAGCGGGAGTTAGCGGGGAGCTGTTTTTT; CDR3: CASSGLAGVSGELFF
size: NA; V: TRBV27; J: TRBJ2-7; D: TRBD1; DNA: TGTGCCAGCAGAGATGGACAGGGGCTATCCTACGAGCAGTACTTC; CDR3: CASRDGQGLSYEQYF
size: NA; V: TRBV7-6; J: TRBJ2-5; D: TRBD2; DNA: TGTGCCAGCAGCTTAGTAGCGGGAGTTGGGGAGACCCAGTACTTC; CDR3: CASSLVAGVGETQYF
size: NA; V: TRBV11-2; J: TRBJ2-7; D: NA; DNA: TGTGCCAGCAGCTTAGTTGTTGCGACTTCAGACGAGCAGTACTTC; CDR3: CASSLVVATSDEQYF
size: NA; V: TRBV6-5; J: TRBJ1-4; D: NA; DNA: TGTGCCACCGGGCAGGGCGGTAATGAAAAACTGTTTTTT; CDR3: CATGQGGNEKLFF
size: NA; V: TRBV9; J: TRBJ2-2; D: TRBD2; DNA: TGTGCCAGCAGCCTCTCACGGACTAGCGGGACCACCGGGGAGCTGTTTTTT; CDR3: CASSLSRTSGTTGELFF